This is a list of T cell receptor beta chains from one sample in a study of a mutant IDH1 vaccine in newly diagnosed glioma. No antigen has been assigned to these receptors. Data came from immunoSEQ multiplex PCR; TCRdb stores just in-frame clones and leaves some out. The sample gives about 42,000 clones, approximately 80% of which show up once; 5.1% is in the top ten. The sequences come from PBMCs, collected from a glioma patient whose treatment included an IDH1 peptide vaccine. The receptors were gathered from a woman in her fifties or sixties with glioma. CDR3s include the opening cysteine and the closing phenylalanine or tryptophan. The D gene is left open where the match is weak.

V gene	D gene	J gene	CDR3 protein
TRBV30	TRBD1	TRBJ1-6	CAWKEGASYNSPLHF
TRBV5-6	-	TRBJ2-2	CASSLAARETGELFF
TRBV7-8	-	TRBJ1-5	CASSLMTVVYSNQPQHF
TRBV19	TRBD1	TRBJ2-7	CASSKKEFRTGTSYEQYF
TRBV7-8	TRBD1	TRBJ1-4	CASRERGRFNEKLFF
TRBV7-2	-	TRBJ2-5	CASSLVAGFQGETQYF
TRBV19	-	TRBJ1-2	CASSPGPAGYTF
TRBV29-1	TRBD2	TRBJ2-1	CSARLAGDSYNEQFF
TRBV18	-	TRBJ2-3	CASSQGVGDTQYF
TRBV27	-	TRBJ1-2	CASSSPSLGDASTF
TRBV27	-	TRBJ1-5	CASSFAPGGNQPQHF